This T cell receptor beta chain was profiled in a study of identical twins. In germline, CDR1 is SGHRS, CDR2 YFSETQ. The CDR3 has 16 amino acids. V was pared by 4 bases and J by 0 bases, with 2 bases of the junction left unmatched. TCRdb recomputed calls from the 5' RACE reads with MiXCR, one row per CDR3 protein. The data contain roughly 500,000 distinct CDR3 sequences, 22% of them singletons. In addition, the sample was reused for a study of T cells expressing NK-cell markers. In that study: Sequencing of TCR beta repertoires drew on sorted CD3+CD56+NKG2C+, CD3+CD56+NKG2C- and CD3+CD56-NKG2C+ T cells. Sorting of alpha-beta TCR T cells alone was achieved in several experiments with an anti-gamma-delta TCR antibody. In six donors, dominant NKG2C+ clonotypes were roughly 1.0-7.0% of CD8+ T cells.

This chain uses TRBV5-1 with TRBJ2-3, with 13 bases fitting TRBD2. The receptor was isolated from a woman in her late teens or twenties in good health. Sequenced input: CD4+ T cells sorted from blood. The CDR3 loop is CASSAGLAGSTDTQYF. In DNA form, the CDR3 reads TGCGCCAGCAGCGCGGGACTAGCGGGAAGCACAGATACGCAGTATTTT.